Here is one T cell receptor (beta chain) with its context. The V gene's germline CDR1 is MNHNY and CDR2 SVGAGI (reference sequence). V was shortened by 6 bases and J by 3 bases, with 14 bases between the two germline ends. The CDR3 covers 14 residues. This sample was taken from a study of blood T cell repertoires in COVID-19. Profiled with immunoSEQ multiplex PCR; TCRdb holds only in-frame clones, not every one. The sample records 200,000 or so clones, 75% to 85% being singletons. This receptor was taken from a woman of 80 years or more with COVID-19, enrolled during active disease. This chain joins TRBV6-6 and TRBJ1-1; perhaps TRBD1 as D (5 bases). Source material: peripheral blood. DNA of the CDR3: TGTGCCAGCAGAGGGCGAACAGGATACACTGAAGCTTTCTTT. Translated, it gives CASRGRTGYTEAFF.